A selection of T cell receptor beta chains follows, all from one sample in a study of tumor-infiltrating lymphocytes in primary liver carcinoma. TCRdb ran MiXCR on the multiplex PCR reads and lists one entry per CDR3 protein. The sample has fewer than 400,000 distinct CDR3 sequences; roughly 60% are singletons. Sample: peripheral blood. These receptors were taken from a middle-aged man with primary liver carcinoma and hepatitis B virus infection. Both conserved end residues are part of each CDR3. The order of the fields is CDR3 length, V gene, J gene, clone size, D gene, CDR3 protein, CDR3 DNA. The D gene is left open where the match is weak. Rows may omit the clone size; those that give it use once, few, many or a size class.

cdr3_length: 14
v_call: TRBV6-1
j_call: TRBJ2-1
clone_size: -
d_call: -
cdr3_aa: CASSENGLYNEQLF
cdr3_nt: TGTGCCAGCAGCGAAAATGGGCTTTACAATGAGCAGTTATTC

cdr3_length: 14
v_call: TRBV6-2/TRBV6-3
j_call: TRBJ2-7
clone_size: -
d_call: -
cdr3_aa: CASNISWTTYEQYF
cdr3_nt: TGTGCCAGCAACATTTCGTGGACGACCTACGAGCAGTACTTC

cdr3_length: 13
v_call: TRBV5-1
j_call: TRBJ1-1
clone_size: few
d_call: -
cdr3_aa: CASSLEMRTEAFF
cdr3_nt: TGCGCCAGCAGCTTAGAGATGAGGACTGAAGCTTTCTTT

cdr3_length: 14
v_call: TRBV12-3/TRBV12-4
j_call: TRBJ1-6
clone_size: -
d_call: -
cdr3_aa: CASSPRVPDSPLHF
cdr3_nt: TGTGCCAGCAGTCCCAGGGTCCCAGATTCACCCCTCCACTTC

cdr3_length: 13
v_call: TRBV5-8
j_call: TRBJ2-7
clone_size: -
d_call: -
cdr3_aa: CTSSLVSSHEQYF
cdr3_nt: TGTACCAGCAGCTTGGTCAGCAGCCACGAGCAGTACTTC

cdr3_length: 13
v_call: TRBV6-5
j_call: TRBJ2-2
clone_size: once
d_call: -
cdr3_aa: CASIGTNTGELFF
cdr3_nt: TGTGCCAGCATTGGGACGAACACCGGGGAGCTGTTTTTT

cdr3_length: 13
v_call: TRBV29-1
j_call: TRBJ1-5
clone_size: many
d_call: -
cdr3_aa: CSPFSGVDQPQHF
cdr3_nt: TGCAGCCCTTTTTCGGGGGTAGATCAGCCCCAGCATTTT

cdr3_length: 12
v_call: TRBV5-5
j_call: TRBJ1-1
clone_size: -
d_call: -
cdr3_aa: CASSLGAEKAFF
cdr3_nt: TGTGCCAGCAGCTTGGGAGCAGAAAAGGCTTTCTTT

cdr3_length: 15
v_call: TRBV11-1
j_call: TRBJ2-1
clone_size: -
d_call: -
cdr3_aa: CGSNSLAGGYNEQFF
cdr3_nt: TGTGGCAGCAACTCCCTCGCTGGAGGCTACAATGAGCAGTTCTTC

cdr3_length: 15
v_call: TRBV4-2
j_call: TRBJ2-2
clone_size: -
d_call: -
cdr3_aa: CASSQEKADTGELFF
cdr3_nt: TGTGCCAGCAGCCAAGAGAAAGCGGACACCGGGGAGCTGTTTTTT

cdr3_length: 14
v_call: TRBV6-5
j_call: TRBJ2-2
clone_size: few
d_call: -
cdr3_aa: CASKVGFATGELFF
cdr3_nt: TGTGCCAGCAAGGTCGGATTTGCCACCGGGGAGCTGTTTTTT

cdr3_length: 16
v_call: TRBV6-6
j_call: TRBJ2-1
clone_size: many
d_call: -
cdr3_aa: CASSYSRGSGYNEQFF
cdr3_nt: TGTGCCAGCAGTTACTCGAGAGGGAGTGGCTACAATGAGCAGTTCTTC

cdr3_length: 15
v_call: TRBV5-4
j_call: TRBJ2-7
clone_size: -
d_call: TRBD1
cdr3_aa: CVSSPTGTAINEQYF
cdr3_nt: TGTGTCAGCAGCCCAACCGGGACAGCGATCAACGAGCAGTACTTC

cdr3_length: 12
v_call: TRBV5-4
j_call: TRBJ2-3
clone_size: -
d_call: -
cdr3_aa: CASSLASDTQYF
cdr3_nt: TGTGCCAGCAGCTTGGCGTCAGATACGCAGTATTTT

cdr3_length: 16
v_call: TRBV12-3/TRBV12-4
j_call: TRBJ2-1
clone_size: -
d_call: -
cdr3_aa: CASSGPRRTHPDEQFF
cdr3_nt: TGTGCCAGTAGTGGGCCCCGGCGGACCCATCCGGATGAGCAGTTCTTC

cdr3_length: 14
v_call: TRBV11-2
j_call: TRBJ2-5
clone_size: many
d_call: -
cdr3_aa: CASSLATSQETQYF
cdr3_nt: TGTGCCAGCAGCTTAGCGACCTCCCAAGAGACCCAGTACTTC

cdr3_length: 13
v_call: TRBV5-6
j_call: TRBJ2-7
clone_size: -
d_call: TRBD2
cdr3_aa: CASSLLAGGEQYF
cdr3_nt: TGTGCCAGCAGCTTGCTAGCGGGAGGCGAGCAGTACTTC

cdr3_length: 13
v_call: TRBV5-4
j_call: TRBJ2-5
clone_size: many
d_call: TRBD1
cdr3_aa: CASSRGQQETQYF
cdr3_nt: TGTGCCAGCAGCAGGGGACAGCAAGAGACCCAGTACTTC

cdr3_length: 14
v_call: TRBV5-4
j_call: TRBJ2-7
clone_size: -
d_call: -
cdr3_aa: CASSTQTASYEQYF
cdr3_nt: TGTGCCAGCAGTACACAGACAGCTTCCTACGAGCAGTACTTC

cdr3_length: 16
v_call: TRBV6-2/TRBV6-3
j_call: TRBJ2-1
clone_size: few
d_call: -
cdr3_aa: CASSSRGAGSYNEQFF
cdr3_nt: TGTGCCAGCAGTTCCCGAGGGGCGGGGTCCTACAATGAGCAGTTCTTC

cdr3_length: 16
v_call: TRBV6-5
j_call: TRBJ2-4
clone_size: many
d_call: TRBD1
cdr3_aa: CASSSGTALAKNIQYF
cdr3_nt: TGTGCCAGCAGTTCCGGGACAGCTCTAGCCAAAAACATTCAGTACTTC

cdr3_length: 15
v_call: TRBV11-1
j_call: TRBJ2-3
clone_size: -
d_call: TRBD2
cdr3_aa: CAKSPGRGIGDTQYF
cdr3_nt: TGTGCCAAAAGCCCGGGGAGGGGTATAGGAGATACGCAGTATTTT

cdr3_length: 14
v_call: TRBV12-3/TRBV12-4
j_call: TRBJ2-2
clone_size: many
d_call: TRBD2
cdr3_aa: CASRRDYNTGELFF
cdr3_nt: TGTGCCAGCAGGCGGGACTACAACACCGGGGAGCTGTTTTTT

cdr3_length: 14
v_call: TRBV11-3
j_call: TRBJ2-1
clone_size: few
d_call: -
cdr3_aa: CASSPDGPGNEQFF
cdr3_nt: TGTGCCAGCAGCCCTGATGGGCCCGGCAATGAGCAGTTCTTC

cdr3_length: 15
v_call: TRBV28
j_call: TRBJ2-1
clone_size: once
d_call: -
cdr3_aa: CASSFVVSSYNEQFF
cdr3_nt: TGTGCCAGCAGTTTCGTCGTGAGCTCCTACAATGAGCAGTTCTTC

cdr3_length: 14
v_call: TRBV29-1
j_call: TRBJ1-1
clone_size: few
d_call: -
cdr3_aa: CSVSIRTVNTEAFF
cdr3_nt: TGCAGCGTTAGCATAAGGACCGTGAACACTGAAGCTTTCTTT

cdr3_length: 14
v_call: TRBV6-1
j_call: TRBJ1-1
clone_size: -
d_call: -
cdr3_aa: CASSEAWGGTEAFF
cdr3_nt: TGTGCCAGCAGTGAAGCTTGGGGAGGCACTGAAGCTTTCTTT

cdr3_length: 14
v_call: TRBV7-9
j_call: TRBJ2-7
clone_size: once
d_call: -
cdr3_aa: CASDRSAAGPEQYF
cdr3_nt: TGTGCCAGCGACAGATCGGCGGCAGGGCCCGAGCAGTACTTC

cdr3_length: 15
v_call: TRBV30
j_call: TRBJ2-3
clone_size: -
d_call: TRBD2
cdr3_aa: CAWSGVAGYSDTQYF
cdr3_nt: TGTGCCTGGAGCGGGGTAGCGGGGTACTCAGATACGCAGTATTTT

cdr3_length: 14
v_call: TRBV12-3/TRBV12-4
j_call: TRBJ2-7
clone_size: few
d_call: -
cdr3_aa: CASSLGQTLYEQYF
cdr3_nt: TGTGCCAGCAGTTTAGGACAGACTCTCTACGAGCAGTACTTC

cdr3_length: 14
v_call: TRBV6-5
j_call: TRBJ2-1
clone_size: -
d_call: -
cdr3_aa: CASSYLRGLDEQFF
cdr3_nt: TGTGCCAGCAGTTACCTGCGAGGACTTGATGAACAGTTCTTC

cdr3_length: 12
v_call: TRBV6-5
j_call: TRBJ2-1
clone_size: many
d_call: TRBD2
cdr3_aa: CASSTSGGEQFF
cdr3_nt: TGTGCCAGCAGTACGAGCGGGGGGGAGCAGTTCTTC

cdr3_length: 15
v_call: TRBV28
j_call: TRBJ1-1
clone_size: -
d_call: -
cdr3_aa: CTILPEGRMNTEAFF
cdr3_nt: TGTACCATCCTCCCCGAGGGGCGCATGAACACTGAAGCTTTCTTT

cdr3_length: 14
v_call: TRBV7-8
j_call: TRBJ2-5
clone_size: -
d_call: -
cdr3_aa: CAKSLNTGVGTQYF
cdr3_nt: TGTGCCAAGAGCTTAAACACAGGAGTGGGGACCCAGTACTTC

cdr3_length: 14
v_call: TRBV6-1
j_call: TRBJ1-4
clone_size: -
d_call: -
cdr3_aa: CASSVQGQMGKLFF
cdr3_nt: TGTGCCAGCAGTGTGCAGGGCCAAATGGGAAAACTGTTTTTT

cdr3_length: 16
v_call: TRBV12-3/TRBV12-4
j_call: TRBJ2-5
clone_size: -
d_call: TRBD2
cdr3_aa: CASKRGTRGIQGTQYF
cdr3_nt: TGTGCCAGCAAACGAGGGACTAGAGGAATCCAAGGGACCCAGTACTTC

cdr3_length: 12
v_call: TRBV6-5
j_call: TRBJ1-6
clone_size: -
d_call: -
cdr3_aa: CASGGRLSPLHF
cdr3_nt: TGTGCCAGCGGGGGCAGACTTTCACCCCTCCACTTT

cdr3_length: 13
v_call: TRBV12-3/TRBV12-4
j_call: TRBJ1-4
clone_size: -
d_call: -
cdr3_aa: CASSTTGTEKLFF
cdr3_nt: TGCGCCAGCAGTACCACCGGGACAGAAAAACTGTTTTTT

cdr3_length: 13
v_call: TRBV24-1
j_call: TRBJ1-1
clone_size: -
d_call: -
cdr3_aa: CATSDTGDTEAFF
cdr3_nt: TGTGCCACCAGTGATACCGGGGACACTGAAGCTTTCTTT

cdr3_length: 13
v_call: TRBV10-3
j_call: TRBJ2-3
clone_size: many
d_call: -
cdr3_aa: CATRGGPSEQQYF
cdr3_nt: TGTGCCACCAGAGGTGGTCCTAGCGAGCAGCAGTATTTT

cdr3_length: 16
v_call: TRBV6-6
j_call: TRBJ2-3
clone_size: many
d_call: TRBD2
cdr3_aa: CASSALAGRSTDTQYF
cdr3_nt: TGTGCCAGCAGTGCACTAGCGGGAAGGAGCACAGATACGCAGTATTTT

cdr3_length: 13
v_call: TRBV29-1
j_call: TRBJ2-5
clone_size: once
d_call: -
cdr3_aa: CSVEEMAGMHWYF
cdr3_nt: TGCAGCGTTGAGGAAATGGCGGGAATGCACTGGTACTTC

cdr3_length: 15
v_call: TRBV6-6
j_call: TRBJ1-1
clone_size: -
d_call: -
cdr3_aa: CVSSRAALVDTEAFF
cdr3_nt: TGTGTCAGCAGTCGGGCAGCACTCGTCGACACTGAAGCTTTCTTT

cdr3_length: 11
v_call: TRBV5-6
j_call: TRBJ2-3
clone_size: many
d_call: -
cdr3_aa: CASSRLGTQYF
cdr3_nt: TGTGCCAGCAGCCGATTGGGTACGCAGTATTTT

cdr3_length: 16
v_call: TRBV4-3
j_call: TRBJ2-1
clone_size: many
d_call: TRBD2
cdr3_aa: CASSLQLAGGSNEQFF
cdr3_nt: TGCGCCAGCAGCCTACAACTAGCGGGAGGGTCGAATGAGCAGTTCTTC

cdr3_length: 15
v_call: TRBV10-3
j_call: TRBJ2-1
clone_size: many
d_call: -
cdr3_aa: CAIRTRSGADNEQFF
cdr3_nt: TGTGCCATACGAACCCGCTCCGGGGCGGACAATGAGCAGTTCTTC

cdr3_length: 13
v_call: TRBV5-6
j_call: TRBJ1-2
clone_size: -
d_call: -
cdr3_aa: CASSGGPGYGYTF
cdr3_nt: TGTGCCAGCAGTGGGGGCCCCGGCTATGGCTACACCTTC

cdr3_length: 14
v_call: TRBV13
j_call: TRBJ2-3
clone_size: -
d_call: -
cdr3_aa: CASSRTRSSDTQYF
cdr3_nt: TGTGCCAGCAGCCGTACAAGGAGTTCAGATACGCAGTATTTT

cdr3_length: 17
v_call: TRBV30
j_call: TRBJ2-1
clone_size: -
d_call: -
cdr3_aa: CAWSPGLATIGDNEQIF
cdr3_nt: TGTGCCTGGAGTCCAGGGCTAGCGACAATTGGGGACAATGAGCAGATCTTC